The TCR beta chain described here comes from a study of a mutant IDH1 vaccine in newly diagnosed glioma. Whole-study context: Sex distribution of treated patients was around 62% male and roughly 38% female; mean age was 40.4 years. Study-wide results and caveats: Across multiple MHC alleles, 93.3% of patients had vaccine-induced responses.

Using immunoSEQ multiplex PCR, the repertoire was profiled, and TCRdb retains in-frame clones only, with some absent. This table holds just over 60,000 clones, around 83% found once. Specified time point: week 47, end of study. Vaccination comprised doses that each held 300 ug of mutant IDH1 20-mer peptide, plus topical imiquimod. The CDR3 is 13 amino acids. CDR1 is SEHNR and CDR2 is FQNEAQ in the germline V gene (reference sequence). This clone showed up just a few times. Its specificity is unknown. At one boundary the junction diverges from the germline segment, which might be a read error. This receptor was obtained from a man under 40 with glioma. The input for sequencing was PBMCs, taken from a glioma patient whose treatment included an IDH1 peptide vaccine. This chain connects TRBV7-9 to TRBJ1-1; D unresolved. CDR3 in DNA: TGTGCCAGCAGCTTCTCCTTGCTTGATCGATCGGGTTTT. Protein sequence: CASSFSLLDRSGF.